The source of this T cell receptor beta chain is a study of T cell responses to AZD1222 COVID-19 vaccine. Sequenced by immunoSEQ multiplex PCR; TCRdb stores in-frame clones only, minus some. The sample includes 86,000 or so clones, roughly nine tenths seen only once; the top ten take about 2%. The CDR3 is 15 amino acids. The germline CDR1 and CDR2 sequences are MRHNA and SNTAGT. The V end lost 4 bases, the J end lost 3 bases, and 15 bases lay between the germline ends. The source material was peripheral blood, sampled on day 0 of AZD1222 vaccination. J is TRBJ1-2 and V is TRBV6-4; D may be TRBD1 (6 bases). The TCR comes from an adult in good health. The CDR3 bases are TGTGCCAGCAGTGTCCAACAGGGAGGCGACTATGGCTACACCTTC. It yields the protein CASSVQQGGDYGYTF.